This TCR beta chain was recorded in a study of blood T cells in healthy people across ages. V lost 4 bases and J 5 bases, leaving 11 bases between the germline ends. The CDR3 length is 12 residues. Germline-derived CDR1 and CDR2 are DFQATT and SNEGSKA (reference sequence). Primers used in a second PCR of about 7 to 12 cycles were a sample-barcoded 5' primer and a J-beta primer mix. TCRdb redid the calling of the 5' RACE reads with MiXCR, one entry per CDR3 protein. The data show hundreds of thousands of distinct CDR3 sequences, about 30% seen once. This clonotype came up many times. The receptor's source is an elderly woman in good health. The sample consisted of blood. The chain links TRBV20-1 to TRBJ2-5, with D possibly matching TRBD1 (6 bases). For the CDR3, the DNA is TGCAGTGCTAAAATCACAGGGGAGACCCAGTACTTC. Translating gives CSAKITGETQYF.